The 15 T cell receptor beta chains below were found in one sample sequenced in a study of tumor-infiltrating lymphocytes in primary liver carcinoma. Unsorted whole blood served as the source of blood RNA, and germline DNA was extracted as well. cDNA specific to TCR beta was made from 450 to 650 ng of total RNA, with a constant-region primer employed for priming. For TCR beta, libraries were produced by three nested multiplex PCR rounds using slightly modified ARM-PCR. Two initial PCR rounds of ten to eleven cycles each paired TRBV1-TRBV30 forward primers with a C-beta reverse primer. TCRdb ran MiXCR on the multiplex PCR reads and lists one entry per CDR3 protein. The sample records about 310,000 distinct CDR3 sequences, 50% to 60% being singletons. The source material was peripheral blood. Receptor source: a woman in her thirties with primary liver carcinoma and hepatitis B virus infection.

Points on this clonotype: Germline is not matched at one junction end, which may reflect a read error. The gene calls are TRBV5-6 and TRBJ2-2; D gene unclear. Germline CDR1 and CDR2: SGHDT and YYEEEE. The CDR3 runs to 15 residues. This CDR3 reads CAGSLALRVTRELFF. DNA of the CDR3: TGTGCCGGCAGCTTGGCACTCAGAGTCACCAGGGAGCTGTTTTTT.

As concerns this clonotype: The junction departs from germline at one end; a sequencing error may be responsible. The chain uses TRBV10-3 and TRBJ2-7; a possible D gene is TRBD2 (6 bases). The DNA end favors TRBJ2-1, so the J call may be wrong. Germline CDR1 reads ENHRY; CDR2 reads SYGVKD. The CDR3 spans 14 residues. DNA of the CDR3: TGTGCCATTAGTGACTCCCGGGACTCCTACGAGCAGTTCTTC. This translates into CAISDSRDSYEQFF.

V usage is TRBV28 and J usage is TRBJ2-7; D is uncertain. Germline loops: CDR1 MDHEN, CDR2 SYDVKM. The V end was cut by 2 bases, the J end by 2 bases, with 7 bases between. The CDR3 totals 13 residues. Here the CDR3 reads CASSLTHAYEQYF. CDR3 DNA: TGTGCCAGCAGTTTAACCCACGCCTACGAGCAGTACTTC.

V and J are TRBV5-1 and TRBJ1-3; 7 bases are shared with TRBD1. Germline V gene sequence: CDR1 SGHRS, CDR2 YFSETQ. This CDR3 is built from 14 residues. J lost 4 bases, V lost 4 bases, and 5 bases had no gene match. The CDR3 region has the DNA TGCGCCAGCAGCCCAGGGGGTACGGGAAACACCATATATTTT. This encodes CASSPGGTGNTIYF. Drawing the rest from reference TRBV5-1 and TRBJ1-3, the complete variable domain is KAGVTQTPRYLIKTRGQQVTLSCSPISGHRSVSWYQQTPGQGLQFLFEYFSETQRNKGNFPGRFSGRQFSNSRSEMNVSTLELGDSALYLCASSPGGTGNTIYFGEGSWLTVV.

In its sample, this clonotype was seen many times. The chain joins TRBV10-3 to TRBJ2-7; D may correspond to TRBD1 or TRBD2 (7 bases each). Germline V gene sequence: CDR1 ENHRY, CDR2 SYGVKD. V was cut by 0 bases and J by 6 bases, with 12 bases left in between. This CDR3 comprises 14 residues. CDR3 amino acids: CAISESTGRGEQYF. The CDR3 DNA is TGTGCCATCAGTGAGTCGACAGGGAGGGGCGAGCAGTACTTC.

With regard to this clonotype: This could be a read error, since a much larger clone is one nucleotide away. The genes are TRBV4-2 and TRBJ1-4; no reliable D call. This CDR3 is built from 15 residues. CDR1 is LGHNA and CDR2 is YNFKEQ in the germline V gene. Between the trimmed V and J ends, which lost 3 bases and 4 bases, there was a span of 12 bases. DNA for the CDR3: TGTGCCAGCAGCCAGCAGAGGGCTGATAATGAAAAACTGTTTTTT. It codes for CASSQQRADNEKLFF.

This clonotype was detected a few times. The genes are TRBV6-2 or TRBV6-3 and TRBJ2-5, with 10 bases matching TRBD2. This CDR3 has 15 amino acids. The junction had 7 bases not matched to a gene; V was cut back by 4 bases and J by 5 bases. Germline lookup yields CDR1 MNHEY and CDR2 SVGEGT. The CDR3 bases are TGTGCCAGCAGTTCCTTAGCGGGAGGAGGGGAGACCCAGTACTTC. This translates into CASSSLAGGGETQYF.

Comments on this clonotype: One end of the junction is discordant with germline, which a read error may explain. The chain joins TRBV6-6 to TRBJ2-1, with unresolved D. This CDR3 region has 11 residues. Germline V gene lookup returns CDR1 MNHNY and CDR2 SVGAGI (reference sequence). The CDR3 region has the DNA TGTGCCAGCAGTCAGTACAATAAGCAGTTCTTC. This translates into CASSQYNKQFF.

With respect to this clonotype: As the CDR3 is not closed by the conserved phenylalanine or tryptophan, this likely results from a read error. This sequence joins TRBV28 and TRBJ2-4; D is possibly TRBD2 (6 bases). With 5 bases removed from V and 3 bases from J, the gap between germline ends came to 20 bases. The CDR3 extends over 17 amino acids. CDR1 MDHEN and CDR2 SYDVKM come from the germline V gene. CDR3 nucleotide sequence: TGTGCCAGCAGTCTAACTCCCGAACGGGGAGGCAAAAACATTCAGTACTTG. Translation gives CASSLTPERGGKNIQYL.

This clonotype occurred many times. This chain uses TRBV5-5 with TRBJ2-7, with unresolved D. The CDR3 is made up of 17 amino acids. V was shortened by 0 bases and J by 2 bases, with 18 bases between the two germline ends. Germline loops: CDR1 SGHKS, CDR2 YYEKEE (reference sequence). The CDR3 nucleotides read TGTGCCAGCAGCTTGGCTGCGCCTTCGGCCACCACCTACGAGCAGTACTTC. Amino acids: CASSLAAPSATTYEQYF.

Of note for this clonotype: Just one base apart from a much larger clone, this may be a read error. The rearrangement uses TRBV12-3 or TRBV12-4 and TRBJ1-6; D call uncertain. The CDR3 has 14 residues. DNA of the CDR3: TGTGCCAGCAGAATAGCAGGCTATAATTCACCCATCCACTTT. This codes for CASRIAGYNSPIHF.

The chain carries TRBV2 and TRBJ1-2; 10 positions agree with TRBD1. CDR3 length equals 16 residues. The germline V gene has CDR1 SNHLY and CDR2 FYNNEI. With 7 bases clipped from V and 0 bases from J, the junction kept 8 bases outside the gene matches. In nucleotides, the CDR3 is TGTGCCAGCAATACGGACAGGGGGATCTCTAACTATGGCTACACCTTC. It encodes CASNTDRGISNYGYTF.

On this clonotype: Here the CDR3 omits its conserved ending phenylalanine or tryptophan, so a read error is the likely source. This chain joins TRBV6-5 and TRBJ1-3; D gene unclear. V shed 6 bases and J shed 3 bases, with 15 bases lying between them. The germline CDR1 and CDR2 sequences are MNHEY and SVGAGI. There are 15 residues in the CDR3. The CDR3, as DNA: TGTGCCAGCAGAGCAGTGTCGGTGGTTGGAAACACCATATATCTT. Its protein product is CASRAVSVVGNTIYL.

For this clonotype: The junction shows a germline mismatch at one end, possibly a read error. The rearrangement links TRBV6-2 or TRBV6-3 to TRBJ2-7; no definite D call. The germline gives CDR1 MNHEY, CDR2 SVGEGT. This CDR3 contains 13 residues. The CDR3 sequence: CVSKRLLSYEQYF. CDR3 coding DNA: TGTGTCAGCAAGCGCCTCCTCTCCTACGAGCAGTACTTC.

As for this clonotype: No conserved phenylalanine or tryptophan ends this CDR3, so it is likely a read error. The chain is built from TRBV11-2 and TRBJ1-2, with D possibly matching TRBD1 (6 bases). Per germline, CDR1 SGHAT and CDR2 FQNNGV. The CDR3 is 14 amino acids. This chain's CDR3 is CARSLEGRGYGYTI. The DNA of the CDR3 is TGTGCCAGGAGCTTAGAGGGCAGGGGTTATGGCTACACCATC.